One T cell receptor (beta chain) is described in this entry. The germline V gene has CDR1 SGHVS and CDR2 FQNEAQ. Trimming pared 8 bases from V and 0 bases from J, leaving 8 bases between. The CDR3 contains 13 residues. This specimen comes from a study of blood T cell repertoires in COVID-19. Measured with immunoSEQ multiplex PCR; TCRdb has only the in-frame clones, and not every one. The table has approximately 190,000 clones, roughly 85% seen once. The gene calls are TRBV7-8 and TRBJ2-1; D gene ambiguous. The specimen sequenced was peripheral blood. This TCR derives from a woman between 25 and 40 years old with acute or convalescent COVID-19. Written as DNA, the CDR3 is TGTGCCAGCGGTCCCAGCTCCTACAATGAGCAGTTCTTC. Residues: CASGPSSYNEQFF.